What follows describes a single T cell receptor beta chain. There is no known antigen for this receptor. No qualities accompany the bases; no much larger clone lies one base away. From the cysteine through the phenylalanine, the CDR3 covers 14 amino acids. Of all the DNA, just the CDR3 is kept, 42 bases in frame from base 1. The germline V and J ends show losses of 5 bases and 4 bases respectively, and no gene match explains 7 bases of the junction. Via the germline V gene (reference sequence), CDR1 is SEHNR and CDR2 FQNEAQ. The record originates from a study of control samples from healthy donors and cancer patients (dated by TCRdb to between 2020 and 2021). Libraries were made using the immunoSEQ multiplex PCR assay. TCRdb limited this immuneACCESS table to in-frame rearrangements with V and J called. A share of clones is missing; checked studies link under half to unresolved V genes, and the rest is unexplained. The sample table holds 170,000 or so clones, of which approximately 94% were seen once. The ten largest clones capture around 1.3% of the sample.

This receptor was obtained from a woman between 18 and 30 years old in good health. Recombination linked TRBV7-9 to TRBJ1-2; the central 7 bases match TRBD1. Sequencing was performed on blood. The CDR3 amino acid sequence is: CASSPRQGVYGYTF. The nucleotide sequence reads TGTGCCAGCAGCCCCCGACAGGGAGTCTATGGCTACACCTTC.